The 28 T cell receptor beta chains given below trace back to one sample, sequenced in a study of regulatory T cells in long-lasting Graves disease. The time point: persistent/refractory GD, antithyroid drugs over 5 years with positive TRAb. RNA isolated from PBMCs was used to make the TCR library. With iRepertoire HTBI primers and Arm-PCR of CDR3 regions, TCR beta libraries were built. TCRdb ran MiXCR on the multiplex PCR reads and lists one entry per CDR3 protein. The sample comprises approximately 440,000 distinct CDR3 sequences, about 20% of which are singletons, and roughly 26% rests with the top ten. This material consisted of peripheral blood mononuclear cells (PBMCs), taken when the disease was refractory, from a patient treated with antithyroid drugs. These receptors were obtained from a female donor with Graves disease.

The CDR3 loop reads CAISATGTGAPESNQPQHF. The CDR3 DNA is TGTGCCATCAGTGCCACCGGGACAGGCGCCCCAGAGAGCAATCAGCCCCAGCATTTT. The V gene is TRBV10-3, the J gene TRBJ1-5; TRBD1 aligns across 8 bases. This CDR3 spans 19 amino acids. The trim removed 4 bases at V and 1 base at J, leaving 15 bases unmatched. CDR1 and CDR2 from the germline V gene are ENHRY and SYGVKD.

This clonotype was counted many times. V and J are TRBV20-1 and TRBJ1-1; D unresolved. This CDR3 region has 11 residues. CDR1 is DFQATT and CDR2 is SNEGSKA in the germline V gene (reference sequence). The V end was cut by 8 bases, the J end by 1 base, with 8 bases between. The CDR3, as DNA: TGCAGTCCCACCGGGAACACTGAAGCTTTCTTT. It is translated as CSPTGNTEAFF.

J is TRBJ2-7 and V is TRBV10-3; 9 nucleotides agree with TRBD2. V was clipped by 2 bases and J by 2 bases; unmatched bases: 7. CDR1 and CDR2 from the germline V gene are ENHRY and SYGVKD. CDR3 length equals 16 residues. CDR3 sequence (DNA): TGTGCCATCAGTGAGCGGGGGCTAGCGGGACCCTACGAGCAGTACTTC. As protein: CAISERGLAGPYEQYF.

V is TRBV20-1 and J is TRBJ1-1, with D unresolved. Trimming removed 6 bases at V and 1 base at J, with 15 bases between. The CDR3 loop spans 14 amino acids. The germline CDR1 and CDR2 sequences are DFQATT and SNEGSKA (reference sequence). The CDR3 protein is CSAAKTQGNTEAFF. Written as DNA, the CDR3 is TGCAGTGCCGCCAAAACACAAGGGAACACTGAAGCTTTCTTT.

The rearrangement uses TRBV11-1 and TRBJ2-7, with D perhaps matching TRBD1 (5 bases). The germline gives CDR1 SGHAT, CDR2 FQDESV (reference sequence). Trimming stripped 3 bases from V and 1 base from J, with 10 bases between. The CDR3 is 14 amino acids. The CDR3 region has the DNA TGTGCCAGCAGCTTGGACATACAATCCTACGAGCAGTACTTC. It codes for CASSLDIQSYEQYF.

This clonotype was found many times. The rearrangement links TRBV28 to TRBJ1-2, with TRBD1 as a possible D gene (5 bases). The CDR3 has 13 amino acids. The germline CDR1 and CDR2 sequences are MDHEN and SYDVKM. V was pared by 6 bases and J by 4 bases, with 12 bases between. CDR3 nucleotide sequence: TGTGCCAGCAGGAGCACAGGAGTCTATGGCTACACCTTC. This codes for CASRSTGVYGYTF.

This clonotype was counted ten times or more. The V gene is TRBV12-3 or TRBV12-4, the J gene TRBJ2-6; D remains unclear. This CDR3 is 16 amino acids long. Deletions cut 0 bases from V and 0 bases from J, with 6 bases between. The CDR3 is CASSLAPLSGANVLTF. CDR3 nucleotides: TGTGCCAGCAGTTTAGCCCCTCTCTCTGGGGCCAACGTCCTGACTTTC.

This clonotype occurred many times. The gene calls are TRBV28 and TRBJ2-7, with a tentative D call TRBD2 (6 bases). Trimming removed 6 bases from V and 0 bases from J, with 18 bases in between. Per germline, CDR1 MDHEN and CDR2 SYDVKM. CDR3 length: 16 residues. CDR3 loop: CASSSPSRGFSYEQYF. The CDR3 region has the DNA TGTGCCAGCAGCTCCCCATCCCGGGGGTTCTCCTACGAGCAGTACTTC.

Only a few counts were recorded for this clonotype. The chain links TRBV5-1 to TRBJ2-7; 7 bases line up with TRBD2. The V segment lost 4 bases and the J segment 3 bases; nucleotides outside the gene matches: 13. CDR3 length equals 16 residues. The V gene's germline CDR1 is SGHRS and CDR2 YFSETQ. Here the CDR3 DNA reads TGCGCCAGCAGCCGCGCGGAAAAGGAGCGGGGCTACGAGCAGTACTTC. It translates to CASSRAEKERGYEQYF.

This clonotype was found many times. V and J are TRBV6-5 and TRBJ2-5, with D unclear. Germline values: CDR1 MNHEY, CDR2 SVGAGI. Trimming left V 4 bases short and J 3 bases short, with 9 bases between. The CDR3 length is 13 residues. CDR3 sequence reads: CASSWGIEETQYF. The CDR3 DNA follows: TGTGCCAGCAGTTGGGGAATCGAAGAGACCCAGTACTTC.

This clonotype was seen a few times. CDR3 protein: CASSQAGLDPYEQYF. As DNA, the CDR3 is TGTGCCAGCAGCCAAGCCGGACTAGATCCCTACGAGCAGTACTTC. The chain is built from TRBV3-1 and TRBJ2-7; 7 bases fit TRBD2. The CDR3 loop spans 15 amino acids. The germline V gene encodes CDR1 LGHDT and CDR2 YNNKEL (reference sequence). V dropped 1 base and J dropped 2; count of bases not matched to a gene: 5.

At least ten counts were recorded for this clonotype. J is TRBJ1-2 and V is TRBV28; no clear D. The germline CDR1 and CDR2 sequences are MDHEN and SYDVKM. V was pared by 4 bases and J by 0 bases, with 6 bases between. The CDR3 is made up of 13 amino acids. CDR3 sequence: CASSYKTNYGYTF. The CDR3 region has the DNA TGTGCCAGCAGTTATAAGACTAACTATGGCTACACCTTC.

Concerning this clonotype: With a much larger clone just one base away, this may be a read error. V and J are TRBV20-1 and TRBJ2-5; the match to TRBD2 covers 12 bases. Germline V lookup: CDR1 DFQATT, CDR2 SNEGSKA (reference sequence). The length of the CDR3 is 15 residues. CDR3 DNA sequence: TGCGGTGCTCCGGGACTAGCGGGCAACCAAGAGACCCAGTACTTC. It codes for CGAPGLAGNQETQYF.

V gene TRBV19 combines with J gene TRBJ1-1; D remains unclear. There are 14 residues in the CDR3. Germline loops: CDR1 LNHDA, CDR2 SQIVND (reference sequence). Trimming cost V 1 base and J 3 bases, with 9 bases left between them. CDR3 in amino acids: CASSIVASYTEAFF. The CDR3 DNA is TGTGCCAGTAGTATAGTTGCGAGTTACACTGAAGCTTTCTTT. The complete variable domain, with remaining parts taken from reference TRBV19 and TRBJ1-1, reads DGGITQSPKYLFRKEGQNVTLSCEQNLNHDAMYWYRQDPGQGLRLIYYSQIVNDFQKGDIAEGYSVSREKKESFPLTVTSAQKNPTAFYLCASSIVASYTEAFFGQGTRLTVV.

This clonotype was detected ten times or more. CDR3 residues: CASSLQSGVRDTEAFF. The CDR3 nucleotides are TGTGCCAGCAGTCTCCAATCAGGGGTCCGGGACACTGAAGCTTTCTTT. The rearrangement uses TRBV6-1 and TRBJ1-1, with a possible D match to TRBD1 (6 bases). CDR1 and CDR2 (germline): MNHNS, SASEGT. Deletions cut 5 bases from V and 3 bases from J, with 19 bases between. The CDR3 runs to 16 residues.

Many counts were recorded for this clonotype. In DNA, the CDR3 is TGTGCCAGTAGTATAACAGGACACCCCATCATGAACACTGAAGCTTTCTTT. The encoded protein is CASSITGHPIMNTEAFF. The rearrangement uses TRBV19 and TRBJ1-1, with D perhaps TRBD1 (5 bases). The CDR3 runs to 17 residues. Per the germline V gene, CDR1 is LNHDA and CDR2 is SQIVND (reference sequence). With 2 bases removed from V and 0 bases from J, the gap between germline ends came to 16 bases.

This clonotype has ten or more counts. The genes are TRBV12-3 or TRBV12-4 and TRBJ1-1; the D is unclear. Trimming pared 2 bases from V and 2 bases from J, leaving 6 bases between. This CDR3 is 13 amino acids long. CDR3 sequence (DNA): TGTGCCAGCAGTTTACAGATAAACACTGAAGCTTTCTTT. Its protein product is CASSLQINTEAFF.

The chain links TRBV5-4 to TRBJ2-2, with a tentative D call TRBD1 (5 bases). Germline CDR1 reads SGHNT; CDR2 reads YYREEE (reference sequence). V shed 4 bases and J shed 5 bases, with 15 bases lying between them. There are 15 residues in the CDR3. CDR3 protein: CASSKDVGATGELFF. In nucleotides, the CDR3 is TGTGCCAGCAGCAAGGACGTAGGGGCGACCGGGGAGCTGTTTTTT.

Ten or more counts support this clonotype. The chain joins TRBV12-3 or TRBV12-4 to TRBJ1-2; D gene unclear. The CDR3 sequence is 15 residues long. Trimming shortened V by 1 base and J by 8 bases, and 17 bases separated the two germline ends. CDR3 DNA sequence: TGTGCCAGCAGTTTAGTGGCCGGCCCGCTCTTCGGCTACACCTTC. Translating it yields CASSLVAGPLFGYTF.

V gene TRBV29-1 combines with J gene TRBJ2-2, with D maybe TRBD2 (6 bases). There are 13 residues in the CDR3. The germline V gene encodes CDR1 SQVTM and CDR2 ANQGSEA. The germline V and J ends were trimmed by 4 bases and 2 bases, with 8 bases remaining between them. The CDR3 DNA reads TGCAGCGTTGGCGCGGGAAACACCGGGGAGCTGTTTTTT. Its translation: CSVGAGNTGELFF.

The chain combines TRBV10-3 with TRBJ2-7; D is unresolved. V lost 8 bases and J lost 3, with 17 bases in between. Per the germline V gene, CDR1 is ENHRY and CDR2 is SYGVKD. CDR3 length: 14 residues. CDR3 residues: CAISTRGGHYEQYF. As DNA, the CDR3 is TGTGCCATCTCTACACGCGGCGGCCACTACGAGCAGTACTTC.

This clonotype was counted at least ten times. The V call is TRBV2, the J call TRBJ2-7, with D maybe TRBD1 (6 bases). The CDR3 extends over 14 amino acids. Per germline, CDR1 SNHLY and CDR2 FYNNEI. Trimming took off 1 base at V and 5 bases at J, with 12 bases between the two ends. In DNA, the CDR3 is TGTGCCAGCAGTGAAGTGGGGGCAGGGAACGAGCAGTACTTC. Its translation: CASSEVGAGNEQYF.

The chain joins TRBV3-1 to TRBJ2-5; D is uncertain. CDR1 LGHDT and CDR2 YNNKEL come from the germline V gene (reference sequence). The CDR3 contains 14 residues. Trimming stripped 0 bases from V and 13 bases from J, with 18 bases between. CDR3 DNA: TGTGCCAGCAGCCAAGACGGCATTAGGCCCCCGGGGTACTTC. It is translated as CASSQDGIRPPGYF.

This clonotype was picked up a small number of times. The gene calls are TRBV2 and TRBJ2-6; 9 bases agree with TRBD1. Looked up from germline, CDR1 is SNHLY and CDR2 is FYNNEI. The length of the CDR3 is 19 residues. The ends lost 6 bases at V and 0 bases at J; junction bases unmatched: 12. The CDR3 coding sequence is TGTGCCAGCAGCTCCTTAGCCGGGACAGGGCGCTCTGGGGCCAACGTCCTGACTTTC. Translated: CASSSLAGTGRSGANVLTF.

The chain combines TRBV20-1 with TRBJ1-5; D call uncertain. V lost 1 base, J lost 4 bases, and 8 bases lay in between. The CDR3 extends over 13 amino acids. Germline V gene data show CDR1 as DFQATT and CDR2 as SNEGSKA (reference sequence). The CDR3 spells CSARGPENQPQHF. CDR3 sequence (DNA): TGCAGTGCTAGAGGCCCAGAAAATCAGCCCCAGCATTTT.

This clonotype was counted at least ten times. The J gene is TRBJ1-1, the V gene TRBV7-9; no reliable D call. Trimming shortened V by 5 bases and J by 11 bases, and 15 bases separated the two germline ends. This CDR3 has 12 amino acids. CDR1 is SEHNR, CDR2 FQNEAQ, per germline (reference sequence). CDR3 DNA sequence: TGTGCCAGCAGCCAAGATGGCAAGGAGGCTTTCTTT. Translated, it gives CASSQDGKEAFF.

This clonotype was recorded at least ten times. The DNA for the CDR3 is TGCGCCAGCAGACCGACAGGATCGGGATCCTACGAGCAGTACTTC. This sequence encodes CASRPTGSGSYEQYF. V is TRBV5-1 and J is TRBJ2-7; D is perhaps TRBD1 (6 bases). With 5 bases removed from V and 1 base from J, the gap between germline ends came to 16 bases. The CDR3 is made up of 15 amino acids. Germline loops: CDR1 SGHRS, CDR2 YFSETQ.

This clonotype was seen a few times. The rearrangement joins TRBV27 to TRBJ2-5, with 13 bases lining up with TRBD2. This CDR3 is built from 17 residues. Per the germline V gene, CDR1 is MNHEY and CDR2 is SMNVEV (reference sequence). V lost 4 bases and J lost 4; bases outside the gene matches: 9. DNA of the CDR3: TGTGCCAGCAGTTCGGGACTAGCGGGAATTGGGGGAGAGACCCAGTACTTC. Protein: CASSSGLAGIGGETQYF.